These 15 T cell receptor beta chains originate from one sample sequenced in a study of cytomegalovirus exposure and HLA in healthy donors. Profiled with immunoSEQ multiplex PCR; TCRdb holds only in-frame clones, not every one. The sample shows 180,000 or so clones, about 89% of them seen only once. Sequenced material: PBMCs. These receptors all come from a man between 18 and 29 years old in good health and CMV-seropositive.

The CDR3 nucleotides are TGTGCCAGCAGCGACGGTGCGGGGGCCTACGAGCAGTACTTC. This sequence encodes CASSDGAGAYEQYF. The genes are TRBV9 and TRBJ2-7, with 7 bases lining up with TRBD2. CDR1 is SGDLS and CDR2 is YYNGEE in the germline V gene. CDR3 length: 14 residues. The J segment lost 2 bases and the V segment lost 3 bases, leaving 5 bases of the junction unmatched.

The chain couples TRBV11-3 to TRBJ1-2; 7 nucleotides agree with TRBD1. V shed 4 bases, J shed 4 bases, and the junction held 3 bases outside the gene matches. CDR1 is SGHNT, CDR2 YENEEA, per germline. CDR3 size: 13 residues. CDR3 coding DNA: TGTGCCAGCAGCTCGCAGGGGGGCTATGGCTACACCTTC. It specifies CASSSQGGYGYTF.

The V call is TRBV27, the J call TRBJ2-2; possibly TRBD2 for D (6 bases). Deletions cut 3 bases from V and 6 bases from J, with 17 bases between. This CDR3 has 16 residues. Germline CDR1 reads MNHEY; CDR2 reads SMNVEV (reference sequence). CDR3 nucleotides: TGTGCCAGCAGTTTTGAAGGGACTTTTTTATCCGGGGAGCTGTTTTTT. Its protein is CASSFEGTFLSGELFF.

The chain joins TRBV6-4 to TRBJ1-2; TRBD1 matches at 9 bases. Germline V CDR1 and CDR2: MRHNA, SNTAGT. This CDR3 is 16 amino acids long. V lost 5 bases, J lost 2 bases, and 9 bases stayed unmatched. The CDR3 region has the DNA TGTGCCAGCAGTACCGGGACAGGGAGAGGGAACTATGGCTACACCTTC. Protein sequence: CASSTGTGRGNYGYTF.

With regard to this clone: The sample contains more than one DNA sequence encoding this CDR3. This sequence joins TRBV9 and TRBJ2-2; D unclear. V shed 4 bases and J shed 0 bases, with 4 bases lying between them. This CDR3 is 13 amino acids long. Germline CDR1 is SGDLS and CDR2 is YYNGEE. CDR3 loop: CASSFSNTGELFF. CDR3 bases: TGTGCCAGCAGCTTCTCGAACACCGGGGAGCTGTTTTTT.

This clone appeared once. This sequence joins TRBV5-1 and TRBJ2-7; possible D gene TRBD1, 6 bases. The CDR3 is 11 residues long. Looked up from germline, CDR1 is SGHRS and CDR2 is YFSETQ. The V gene lost 4 bases and the J gene lost 6 bases, with 8 bases spanning the gap. This chain's CDR3 is CASSPDSEQYF. For the CDR3, the DNA is TGCGCCAGCAGCCCGGACAGCGAGCAGTACTTC.

The chain is built from TRBV27 and TRBJ1-5; TRBD1 matches 10 bases. The CDR3 consists of 15 residues. Trimming cost V 6 bases and J 2 bases; bases outside gene matches: 4. The germline CDR1 and CDR2 sequences are MNHEY and SMNVEV (reference sequence). The CDR3 loop is CASSAGQGGNQPQHF. The CDR3 DNA reads TGTGCCAGCAGCGCAGGACAGGGGGGCAATCAGCCCCAGCATTTT.

The chain links TRBV7-2 to TRBJ1-3; 9 bases are a match to TRBD1. V was clipped by 5 bases and J by 2 bases; unmatched bases: 4. The germline V gene has CDR1 SGHTA and CDR2 FQGNSA. CDR3 length equals 15 residues. The CDR3 DNA reads as TGTGCCAGCAGCCCAGGGACAGGGACTGGAAACACCATATATTTT. Translating gives CASSPGTGTGNTIYF. Full variable domain (missing parts from reference TRBV7-2 and TRBJ1-3): GAGVSQSPSNKVTEKGKDVELRCDPISGHTALYWYRQSLGQGLEFLIYFQGNSAPDKSGLPSDRFSAERTGGSVSTLTIQRTQQEDSAVYLCASSPGTGTGNTIYFGEGSWLTVV.

On this clone: One junction end does not reproduce the germline sequence, and a read error may be involved. This chain joins TRBV7-7 and TRBJ2-5, with TRBD2 as a possible D gene (7 bases). CDR3 length: 16 residues. CDR1 is SSHAT, CDR2 FNYEAQ, per germline (reference sequence). The CDR3 region has the DNA TGTGCTAGCAGCCCTCGGGGGGCGGGGAATGAGGAGACCCAGTACTTC. Protein: CASSPRGAGNEETQYF. The full variable domain, rest sourced from reference TRBV7-7 and TRBJ2-5, is GAGVSQSPRYKVTKRGQDVTLRCDPISSHATLYWYQQALGQGPEFLTYFNYEAQPDKSGLPSDRFSAERPEGSISTLTIQRTEQRDSAMYRCASSPRGAGNEETQYFGPGTRLLVL.

The chain recombines TRBV4-1 with TRBJ1-6; D unclear. The germline gives CDR1 MGHRA, CDR2 YSYEKL. CDR3 length: 14 amino acids. The germline V and J ends were trimmed by 0 bases and 6 bases, with 6 bases remaining between them. CDR3 in amino acids: CASSQEGSNSPLHF. The CDR3, as DNA: TGCGCCAGCAGCCAAGAGGGGAGTAATTCACCCCTCCACTTT.

V is TRBV4-3 and J is TRBJ2-7; 9 bases are shared with TRBD1. Losses at the gene ends were 0 bases for V and 4 bases for J; bases not matched to a gene: 4. From germline, CDR1 is LGHNA and CDR2 YSLEER. This CDR3 comprises 15 residues. In DNA, the CDR3 is TGCGCCAGCAGCCAAGATTGGGGACAGGGTTACGAGCAGTACTTC. Its protein product is CASSQDWGQGYEQYF.

The rearrangement joins TRBV19 to TRBJ1-3; 10 nucleotides agree with TRBD1. V shed 4 bases, J shed 1 base, and the junction held 1 base outside the gene matches. The V gene's germline CDR1 is LNHDA and CDR2 SQIVND (reference sequence). This CDR3 has 15 residues. Here the CDR3 reads CASSRDRGSGNTIYF. CDR3 DNA sequence: TGTGCCAGTAGTAGGGACAGGGGATCTGGAAACACCATATATTTT.

This sequence joins TRBV9 and TRBJ2-1; no clear D. The CDR3 length is 12 residues. V shed 4 bases and J shed 6 bases, with 8 bases lying between them. Germline CDR1 SGDLS, CDR2 YYNGEE. The chain's CDR3 is CASSPPLNEQFF. In DNA, the CDR3 is TGTGCCAGCAGCCCTCCCCTCAATGAGCAGTTCTTC.

CDR3 amino acids: CASSWDSSYNEQFF. The CDR3 nucleotides are TGTGCCAGCAGTTGGGACAGCTCCTACAATGAGCAGTTCTTC. The chain employs TRBV27 and TRBJ2-1; TRBD1 aligns across 7 bases. Germline V gene lookup returns CDR1 MNHEY and CDR2 SMNVEV (reference sequence). The V segment lost 4 bases and the J segment 0 bases; nucleotides outside the gene matches: 0. The CDR3 is made up of 14 amino acids.

V is TRBV4-2 and J is TRBJ2-7, with D perhaps TRBD2 (6 bases). With 3 bases removed from V and 3 bases from J, the gap between germline ends came to 15 bases. Germline CDR1 reads LGHNA; CDR2 reads YNFKEQ. This CDR3 contains 15 residues. The CDR3 is CASSQRDGGLYEQYF. In DNA, the CDR3 is TGTGCCAGCAGCCAGCGGGACGGCGGGCTCTACGAGCAGTACTTC.